This TCR beta chain was captured by sequencing in a study of blood T cells in healthy people across ages. Study outcomes and limitations: Both higher diversity and more naive CD4+ cells marked long-lived donors when set against aged donors. With donor CMV status unknown, expanded clonotype changes were possibly confounded.

A note on this clonotype: Its antigen is not known.

Each donor's blood draw was around 10 milliliters of peripheral blood. Total RNA, at least 6 micrograms per sample, was extracted from PBMCs. Sample-barcoded 5' priming and a J-beta primer mix drove a second PCR of about 6 to 12 cycles. TCRdb passed the 5' RACE reads through MiXCR, listing each CDR3 protein once. The table records 1.5 million to 2 million distinct CDR3 sequences, roughly 30% of them present only once. This CDR3 is 14 amino acids long. V lost 2 bases to trimming and J lost 2 bases, with 9 bases between them. Per the germline V gene, CDR1 is SGHTA and CDR2 is FQGNSA. Specimen: blood. The chain links TRBV7-2 to TRBJ2-5; D is ambiguous. The TCR was taken from a woman aged 25 to 45 in good health. In nucleotides, the CDR3 is TGTGCCAGCAGCTTATACGAGGAACAAGAGACCCAGTACTTC. It translates to CASSLYEEQETQYF.